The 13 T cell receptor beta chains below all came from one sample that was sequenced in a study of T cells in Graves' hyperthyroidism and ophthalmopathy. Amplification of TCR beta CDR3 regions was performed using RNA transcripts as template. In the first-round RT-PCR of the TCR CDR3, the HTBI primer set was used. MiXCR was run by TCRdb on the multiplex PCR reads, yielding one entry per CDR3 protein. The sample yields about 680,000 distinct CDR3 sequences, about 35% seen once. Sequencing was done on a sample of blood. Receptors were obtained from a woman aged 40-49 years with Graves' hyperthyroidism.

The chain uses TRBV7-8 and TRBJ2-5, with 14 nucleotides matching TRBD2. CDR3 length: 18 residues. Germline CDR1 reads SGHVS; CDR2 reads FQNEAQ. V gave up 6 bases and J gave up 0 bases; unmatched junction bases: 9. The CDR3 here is CASSPPGLAGEDQETQYF. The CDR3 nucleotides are TGTGCCAGCAGTCCTCCGGGACTAGCGGGGGAGGACCAAGAGACCCAGTACTTC.

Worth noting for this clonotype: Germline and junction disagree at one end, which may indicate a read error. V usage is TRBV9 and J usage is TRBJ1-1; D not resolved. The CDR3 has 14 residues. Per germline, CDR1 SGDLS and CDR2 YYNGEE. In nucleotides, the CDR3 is TGTGCCAGCAGCGTAGATCCGGGAGGCACTGAAGCTTCCTTT. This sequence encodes CASSVDPGGTEASF.

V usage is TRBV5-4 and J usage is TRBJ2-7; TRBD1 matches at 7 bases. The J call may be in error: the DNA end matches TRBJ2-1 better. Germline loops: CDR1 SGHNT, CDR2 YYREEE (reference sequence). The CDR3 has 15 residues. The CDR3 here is CASSFHRGTYNEQFF. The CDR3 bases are TGTGCCAGCAGCTTCCACAGGGGAACCTACAATGAGCAGTTCTTC.

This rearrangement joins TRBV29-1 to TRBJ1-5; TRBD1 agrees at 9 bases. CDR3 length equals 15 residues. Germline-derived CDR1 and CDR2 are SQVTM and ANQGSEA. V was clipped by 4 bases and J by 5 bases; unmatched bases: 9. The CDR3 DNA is TGCAGCGTTGTTGGGACAGGGACAGGGCATCAGCCCCAGCATTTT. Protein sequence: CSVVGTGTGHQPQHF.

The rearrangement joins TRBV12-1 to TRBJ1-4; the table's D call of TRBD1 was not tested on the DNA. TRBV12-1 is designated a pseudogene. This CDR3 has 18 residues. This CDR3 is CASSFRGVTGGRNEKLFF. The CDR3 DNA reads TGTGCCAGCAGCTTTAGGGGGGTTACGGGGGGGCGCAATGAAAAACTGTTTTTT.

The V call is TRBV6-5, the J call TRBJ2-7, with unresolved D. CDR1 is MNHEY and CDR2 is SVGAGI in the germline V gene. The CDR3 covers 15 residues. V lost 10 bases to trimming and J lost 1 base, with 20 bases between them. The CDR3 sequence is CATRMGSTISYEQYF. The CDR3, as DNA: TGTGCCACCCGGATGGGCAGCACCATTTCCTACGAGCAGTACTTC.

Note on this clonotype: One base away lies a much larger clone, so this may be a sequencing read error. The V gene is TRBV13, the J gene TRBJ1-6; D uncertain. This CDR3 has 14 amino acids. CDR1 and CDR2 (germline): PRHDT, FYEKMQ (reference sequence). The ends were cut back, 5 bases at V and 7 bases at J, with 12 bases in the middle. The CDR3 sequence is CASSLYSPNSPLHF. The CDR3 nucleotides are TGTGCCAGCAGCCTCTACAGCCCCAATTCACCCCTCCACTTT.

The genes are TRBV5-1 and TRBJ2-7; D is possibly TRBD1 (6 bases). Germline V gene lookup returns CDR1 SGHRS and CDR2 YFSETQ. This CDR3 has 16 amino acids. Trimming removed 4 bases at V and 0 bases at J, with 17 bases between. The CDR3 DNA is TGCGCCAGCAGCCAACGGCCAGGGGTGGGCTCCTACGAGCAGTACTTC. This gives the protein CASSQRPGVGSYEQYF.

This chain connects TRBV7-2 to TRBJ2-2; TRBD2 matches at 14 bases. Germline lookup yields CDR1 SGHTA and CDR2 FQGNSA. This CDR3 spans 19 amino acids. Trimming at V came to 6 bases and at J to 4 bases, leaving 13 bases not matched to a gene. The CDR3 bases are TGTGCCAGCAGGCCTGGGACTAGCGGGGGAAATTCTCGCACCGGGGAGCTGTTTTTT. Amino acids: CASRPGTSGGNSRTGELFF.

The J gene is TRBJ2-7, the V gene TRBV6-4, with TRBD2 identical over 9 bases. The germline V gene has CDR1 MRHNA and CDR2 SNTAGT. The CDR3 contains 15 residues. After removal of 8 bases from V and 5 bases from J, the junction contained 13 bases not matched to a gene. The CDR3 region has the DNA TGTGCCAGCGAGAGACAGGGACTAGCTTTCGACGAGCAGTACTTC. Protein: CASERQGLAFDEQYF.

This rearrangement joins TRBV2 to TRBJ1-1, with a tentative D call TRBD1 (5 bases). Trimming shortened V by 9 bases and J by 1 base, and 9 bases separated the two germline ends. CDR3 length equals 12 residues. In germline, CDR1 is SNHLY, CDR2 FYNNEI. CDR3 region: CASGGRNTEAFF. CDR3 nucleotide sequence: TGTGCCAGTGGGGGACGGAACACTGAAGCTTTCTTT.

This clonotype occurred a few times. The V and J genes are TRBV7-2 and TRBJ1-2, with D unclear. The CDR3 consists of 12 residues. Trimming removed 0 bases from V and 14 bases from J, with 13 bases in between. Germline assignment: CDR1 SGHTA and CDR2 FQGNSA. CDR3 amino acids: CASSLAGAKVTF. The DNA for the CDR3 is TGTGCCAGCAGCTTAGCGGGAGCCAAGGTGACCTTC.

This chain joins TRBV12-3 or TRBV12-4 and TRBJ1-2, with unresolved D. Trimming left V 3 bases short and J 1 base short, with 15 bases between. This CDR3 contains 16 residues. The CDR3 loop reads CASSFGKVAVNYGYTF. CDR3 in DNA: TGTGCCAGCAGTTTCGGGAAAGTGGCGGTTAACTATGGCTACACCTTC.